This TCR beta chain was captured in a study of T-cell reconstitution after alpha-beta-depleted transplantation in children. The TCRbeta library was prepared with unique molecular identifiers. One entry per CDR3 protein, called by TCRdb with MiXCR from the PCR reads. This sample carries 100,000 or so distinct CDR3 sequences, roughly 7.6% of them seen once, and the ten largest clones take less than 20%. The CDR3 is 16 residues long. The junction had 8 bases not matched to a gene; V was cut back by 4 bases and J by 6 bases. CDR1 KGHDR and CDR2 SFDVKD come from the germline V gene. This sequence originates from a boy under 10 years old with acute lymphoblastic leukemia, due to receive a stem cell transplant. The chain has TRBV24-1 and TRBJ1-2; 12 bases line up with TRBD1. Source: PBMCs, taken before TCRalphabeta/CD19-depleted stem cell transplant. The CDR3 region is CATSDSGTGGYDGYTF. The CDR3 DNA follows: TGTGCCACCAGTGACTCGGGGACAGGGGGCTACGATGGCTACACCTTC.